Only a few counts were recorded for the clone carrying this T cell receptor (beta chain). TCRbeta library construction was performed incorporating unique molecular identifiers. In TCRdb, the PCR reads were re-called with MiXCR into one record per CDR3 protein. The top ten hold 14% of the sample, which has around 490,000 distinct CDR3 sequences, about an eighth seen once. Trimming cost V 4 bases and J 1 base, with 14 bases left between them. CDR1 and CDR2 from the germline V gene are WSHSY and SAAADI. There are 16 residues in the CDR3. The data were taken from a study of T-cell reconstitution after alpha-beta-depleted transplantation in children.

This TCR derives from a female patient aged 2-15 years who had a stem cell transplant for aplastic anemia, so the T cells may come from the graft donor. The rearrangement joins TRBV10-2 to TRBJ2-4; tentatively, D is TRBD2 (6 bases). This material consisted of PBMCs, mostly from graft donor cells, taken 180 days after TCRalphabeta/CD19-depleted stem cell transplant. The CDR3 is CASSVGREQAKNIQYF. CDR3 DNA sequence: TGCGCCAGCAGTGTGGGACGGGAGCAGGCCAAAAACATTCAGTACTTC.